The 25 T cell receptor beta chains below come from one sample, sequenced in a study of blood T cell repertoires in COVID-19. TCRdb's copy holds only in-frame clones and misses some; the assay was immunoSEQ multiplex PCR. The sample carries 200,000 to 250,000 clones, about 88% recorded once. Sequenced input: PBMCs or T cells enriched from blood (not recorded which). These receptors were taken from a woman aged 25 to 39 who had recovered from COVID-19.

The sample holds one count of this clone. In DNA, the CDR3 is TGTGCCAGCAGCTGGAGATTGGGAGGCACTGAAGCTTTCTTT. This codes for CASSWRLGGTEAFF. The chain carries TRBV7-8 and TRBJ1-1; no clear D gene. Germline assignment: CDR1 SGHVS and CDR2 FQNEAQ. The V end lost 4 bases, the J end lost 4 bases, and 13 bases lay between the germline ends. This CDR3 has 14 residues.

The chain links TRBV3-1 (or the pseudogene TRBV3-2) to TRBJ2-7; a possible D gene is TRBD2 (7 bases). The germline V gene encodes CDR1 LGHDT and CDR2 YNNKEL (reference sequence). Trimming left V 4 bases short and J 5 bases short, with 24 bases between. This CDR3 comprises 17 residues. CDR3 nucleotides: TGTGCCAGCAGCCTCCCCGGTCGGGGGGCCCTCCTTGACGAGCAGTACTTC. As protein: CASSLPGRGALLDEQYF.

V is TRBV7-7 and J is TRBJ2-1, with D tentatively TRBD2 (6 bases). This CDR3 has 15 amino acids. Germline V gives CDR1 SSHAT, CDR2 FNYEAQ (reference sequence). Trimming cost V 5 bases and J 6 bases, with 17 bases left between them. CDR3: CASSPRASSANEQFF. The CDR3 nucleotides read TGTGCCAGCAGCCCTAGGGCCTCTAGCGCCAATGAGCAGTTCTTC.

This sequence joins TRBV15 and TRBJ1-1, with D perhaps matching TRBD1 (5 bases). CDR1 is LNHNV and CDR2 is YYDKDF in the germline V gene (reference sequence). The germline V and J ends were trimmed by 3 bases and 1 base, with 15 bases remaining between them. The CDR3 loop spans 16 amino acids. CDR3 loop: CATSSLRGGANTEAFF. The CDR3 DNA is TGTGCCACCAGCAGCCTCCGGGGAGGGGCGAACACTGAAGCTTTCTTT. Full variable domain (missing parts from reference TRBV15 and TRBJ1-1): DAMVIQNPRYQVTQFGKPVTLSCSQTLNHNVMYWYQQKSSQAPKLLFHYYDKDFNNEADTPDNFQSRRPNTSFCFLDIRSPGLGDTAMYLCATSSLRGGANTEAFFGQGTRLTVV.

The chain joins TRBV7-2 to TRBJ2-5; D may be TRBD1 (6 bases). The germline V gene has CDR1 SGHTA and CDR2 FQGNSA. The ends were cut back, 5 bases at V and 3 bases at J, with 16 bases in the middle. The CDR3 spans 15 residues. CDR3 DNA sequence: TGTGCCAGCAGCCCAGGGGCTAGGTATAAAGAGACCCAGTACTTC. The encoded protein is CASSPGARYKETQYF.

J is TRBJ2-3 and V is TRBV2; D remains unclear. Trimming shortened V by 5 bases and J by 4 bases, and 7 bases separated the two germline ends. The germline gives CDR1 SNHLY, CDR2 FYNNEI. This CDR3 has 12 residues. The CDR3 DNA is TGTGCCAGCAGTCCATTAGCAGATACGCAGTATTTT. This encodes CASSPLADTQYF.

This clone is a singleton in its sample. The chain combines TRBV5-4 with TRBJ2-4; tentatively, D is TRBD1 (5 bases). V was clipped by 2 bases and J by 0 bases, with 15 bases between them. This CDR3 comprises 17 residues. Germline V gene lookup returns CDR1 SGHNT and CDR2 YYREEE (reference sequence). CDR3 nucleotide sequence: TGTGCCAGCAGCTTAGGCCAGGGAAACCTAGCCAAAAACATTCAGTACTTC. It is translated as CASSLGQGNLAKNIQYF.

This clone was recorded many times. The rearrangement joins TRBV12-3 or TRBV12-4 to TRBJ2-1; TRBD2 matches 8 bases. This CDR3 contains 13 residues. V dropped 7 bases and J dropped 9; count of bases not matched to a gene: 8. The CDR3 protein is CASTWTSSGEQFF. The CDR3 DNA reads as TGTGCCAGCACCTGGACTAGCTCAGGTGAGCAGTTCTTC.

This clone appeared once. J is TRBJ2-1 and V is TRBV7-9; 10 positions match TRBD2. Germline CDR1 and CDR2: SEHNR and FQNEAQ (reference sequence). Trimming took 5 bases from V and 7 from J; bases not matched to a gene: 8. The CDR3 consists of 15 residues. CDR3 region: CASSIGLAVFNEQFF. The CDR3 DNA follows: TGTGCCAGCAGCATAGGACTAGCGGTTTTTAATGAGCAGTTCTTC.

The chain links TRBV7-9 to TRBJ1-1; D might be TRBD1 (6 bases). The CDR3 spans 14 residues. Per germline, CDR1 SEHNR and CDR2 FQNEAQ (reference sequence). V lost 5 bases and J 3 bases, leaving 13 bases between the germline ends. The CDR3 spells CASSGGGRDTEAFF. The CDR3 DNA is TGTGCCAGCAGCGGTGGGGGCAGGGACACTGAAGCTTTCTTT. Complete variable domain (other parts from reference TRBV7-9 and TRBJ1-1): DTGVSQNPRHKITKRGQNVTFRCDPISEHNRLYWYRQTLGQGPEFLTYFQNEAQLEKSRLLSDRFSAERPKGSFSTLEIQRTEQGDSAMYLCASSGGGRDTEAFFGQGTRLTVV.

The chain combines TRBV4-1 with TRBJ1-4; D is perhaps TRBD1 (5 bases). Trimming took off 2 bases at V and 6 bases at J, with 13 bases between the two ends. This CDR3 has 15 amino acids. CDR1 MGHRA and CDR2 YSYEKL come from the germline V gene. The CDR3 spells CASSQQIGGYEKLFF. The CDR3 DNA sequence: TGCGCCAGCAGCCAACAAATCGGGGGGTATGAAAAACTGTTTTTT.

The rearrangement uses TRBV5-6 and TRBJ2-1, with unresolved D. V was pared by 0 bases and J by 5 bases, with 6 bases between. The CDR3 extends over 13 amino acids. The germline V gene has CDR1 SGHDT and CDR2 YYEEEE. The CDR3 sequence: CASSLGLDNEQFF. CDR3 DNA sequence: TGTGCCAGCAGCTTGGGACTCGACAATGAGCAGTTCTTC.

The rearrangement links TRBV4-3 to TRBJ1-2, with D possibly matching TRBD1 (6 bases). CDR3 size: 14 residues. Deletions cut 3 bases from V and 6 bases from J, with 14 bases between. Germline loops: CDR1 LGHNA, CDR2 YSLEER. The CDR3 sequence: CASSQIRQADGYTF. Here the CDR3 DNA reads TGCGCCAGCAGCCAGATAAGACAGGCGGATGGCTACACCTTC.

This chain uses TRBV2 with TRBJ1-6, with no clear D. The CDR3 consists of 14 residues. Germline V gene lookup returns CDR1 SNHLY and CDR2 FYNNEI. V was clipped by 4 bases and J by 3 bases, with 7 bases between them. Here the CDR3 DNA reads TGTGCCAGCAGTGTGTTACTCTATAATTCACCCCTCCACTTT. It encodes CASSVLLYNSPLHF.

The chain employs TRBV11-3 and TRBJ1-1; TRBD1 is a possible D gene (6 bases). Germline V gene data show CDR1 as SGHNT and CDR2 as YENEEA. Trimming removed 5 bases at V and 1 base at J, with 11 bases between. This CDR3 is built from 14 residues. The CDR3 region is CASSPRGTNTEAFF. CDR3 DNA: TGTGCCAGCAGCCCCAGGGGAACGAACACTGAAGCTTTCTTT. Based on the CDR3 plus reference TRBV11-3 and TRBJ1-1, the full variable domain is EAGVVQSPRYKIIEKKQPVAFWCNPISGHNTLYWYLQNLGQGPELLIRYENEEAVDDSQLPKDRFSAERLKGVDSTLKIQPAELGDSAVYLCASSPRGTNTEAFFGQGTRLTVV.

CDR3 sequence (DNA): TGCGCCAGCAGCCAAGGCGGCGGGGGGCTTAATCAGCCCCAGCATTTT. Its protein is CASSQGGGGLNQPQHF. The rearrangement uses TRBV4-1 and TRBJ1-5, with D tentatively TRBD1 (6 bases). This CDR3 has 16 amino acids. Germline V gene data show CDR1 as MGHRA and CDR2 as YSYEKL. Between the trimmed V and J ends, which lost 1 base and 4 bases, there was a span of 14 bases.

The CDR3 DNA is TGTGCCAGCAGCCCATTACACGGGTACGCTGAAGCTTTCTTT. Amino acids: CASSPLHGYAEAFF. The chain uses TRBV3-1 (or the pseudogene TRBV3-2) and TRBJ1-1; no definite D call. Trimming stripped 4 bases from V and 6 bases from J, with 15 bases between. This CDR3 region has 14 residues. The germline V gene has CDR1 LGHDT and CDR2 YNNKEL (reference sequence).

Note on this clone: Additional DNA sequences in this sample encode the identical CDR3. V and J are TRBV5-4 and TRBJ2-7, with no clear D. This CDR3 region has 13 residues. Between the trimmed V and J ends, which lost 3 bases and 2 bases, there was a span of 9 bases. Germline CDR1 is SGHNT and CDR2 is YYREEE (reference sequence). CDR3 sequence: CASSSRGAYEQYF. CDR3 in DNA: TGTGCCAGCAGCTCCCGTGGAGCCTACGAGCAGTACTTC.

V usage is TRBV19 and J usage is TRBJ2-7; D possibly corresponds to TRBD1 (6 bases). The CDR3 has 13 amino acids. Trimming stripped 5 bases from V and 6 bases from J, with 14 bases between. The germline CDR1 and CDR2 sequences are LNHDA and SQIVND (reference sequence). This CDR3 reads CASSGDRYLEQYF. CDR3 DNA: TGTGCCAGTAGTGGTGACAGGTACCTCGAGCAGTACTTC.

The genes are TRBV7-3 and TRBJ2-5; 8 bases are a match to TRBD2. The CDR3 contains 17 residues. V shed 2 bases, J shed 5 bases, and the junction held 13 bases outside the gene matches. Germline loops: CDR1 SGHTA, CDR2 FQGTGA. Written as DNA, the CDR3 is TGTGCCAGCAGCTTAGAGGGCGGGGGGCCCAGGGAGGAGACCCAGTACTTC. Its protein is CASSLEGGGPREETQYF.

The chain carries TRBV18 and TRBJ2-2; 9 bases agree with TRBD1. There are 16 residues in the CDR3. The ends lost 3 bases at V and 4 bases at J; junction bases unmatched: 6. Germline loops: CDR1 KGHSH, CDR2 LQKENI. CDR3 nucleotide sequence: TGTGCCAGCTCACCGGGGGGACAGGGAGTCACCGGGGAGCTGTTTTTT. It is translated as CASSPGGQGVTGELFF.

This chain uses TRBV13 with TRBJ1-1; 7 nucleotides agree with TRBD1. The V gene's germline CDR1 is PRHDT and CDR2 FYEKMQ (reference sequence). This CDR3 spans 17 amino acids. With V trimmed by 1 base and J by 1 base, 9 bases remained unmatched. CDR3 region: CASSLEVQGVGNTEAFF. In DNA form, the CDR3 reads TGTGCCAGCAGCTTAGAGGTCCAGGGGGTAGGGAACACTGAAGCTTTCTTT.

For the CDR3, the DNA is TGTGCCAGTAGTATACTAAGGGGCGAAGCTTTCTTT. This encodes CASSILRGEAFF. J is TRBJ1-1 and V is TRBV19; maybe TRBD1 (5 bases). Germline V gives CDR1 LNHDA, CDR2 SQIVND (reference sequence). CDR3 length: 12 residues. Trimming stripped 2 bases from V and 8 bases from J, with 9 bases between.

J is TRBJ2-5 and V is TRBV4-1; D not resolved. Germline lookup yields CDR1 MGHRA and CDR2 YSYEKL. CDR3 length: 14 amino acids. V was cut by 1 base and J by 2 bases, with 8 bases left in between. The CDR3 nucleotides are TGCGCCAGCAGCCAAGTACAGATACAAGAGACCCAGTACTTC. Amino acids: CASSQVQIQETQYF.

The chain recombines TRBV7-9 with TRBJ1-4, with 9 bases identical to TRBD1. This CDR3 is built from 14 residues. V trimming: 4 bases; J trimming: 6 bases; junction bases outside the gene matches: 3. Germline values: CDR1 SEHNR, CDR2 FQNEAQ (reference sequence). The CDR3 reads CASSSRTGDEKLFF. The CDR3 bases are TGTGCCAGCAGCTCCCGGACAGGGGATGAAAAACTGTTTTTT.